Below, 23 T cell receptor beta chains from the same sample are listed, as sequenced in a study of cytomegalovirus exposure and HLA in healthy donors. The PCR was carried out with 60 Vbeta primers and 13 Jbeta primers. This table comes from immunoSEQ multiplex PCR, and its TCRdb copy is limited to in-frame clones, with some not included. Of about 130,000 clones detected, more than 65% appear once; the ten largest clones hold approximately 2.4%. Sequenced: PBMCs. These receptors came from a man aged 50-60 years in good health and CMV-seronegative.

The gene calls are TRBV4-1 and TRBJ2-5, with 12 bases lining up with TRBD2. The V and J ends lost 1 base and 5 bases, in that order; junction bases with no gene match: 2. The CDR3 consists of 15 residues. Germline values: CDR1 MGHRA, CDR2 YSYEKL. The CDR3 sequence: CASSQVGTSGETQYF. CDR3 nucleotide sequence: TGCGCCAGCAGCCAAGTGGGGACTAGCGGGGAGACCCAGTACTTC.

The chain is built from TRBV4-2 and TRBJ1-2; possible D gene TRBD1, 6 bases. V was pared by 0 bases and J by 4 bases, with 15 bases between. From germline, CDR1 is LGHNA and CDR2 YNFKEQ. The CDR3 length is 16 residues. As DNA, the CDR3 is TGTGCCAGCAGCCAAGAGAGGGGGAGGGGGACCTATGGCTACACCTTC. It yields the protein CASSQERGRGTYGYTF.

The gene calls are TRBV7-2 and TRBJ2-5; TRBD2 matches at 8 bases. The CDR3 loop spans 15 amino acids. Germline CDR1 SGHTA, CDR2 FQGNSA. V was clipped by 3 bases and J by 5 bases; unmatched bases: 8. The CDR3 nucleotides are TGTGCCAGCAGCTTTGCGTACGGGGGGGGCGAGACCCAGTACTTC. Its translation is CASSFAYGGGETQYF.

This chain uses TRBV7-2 with TRBJ2-1, with D uncertain. Germline values: CDR1 SGHTA, CDR2 FQGNSA. The ends were cut back, 5 bases at V and 8 bases at J, with 7 bases in the middle. CDR3 length: 11 amino acids. The CDR3: CASSPRYEQFF. In DNA form, the CDR3 reads TGTGCCAGCAGCCCCCGTTATGAGCAGTTCTTC. The full variable domain, rest sourced from reference TRBV7-2 and TRBJ2-1, is GAGVSQSPSNKVTEKGKDVELRCDPISGHTALYWYRQSLGQGLEFLIYFQGNSAPDKSGLPSDRFSAERTGGSVSTLTIQRTQQEDSAVYLCASSPRYEQFFGPGTRLTVL.

The sample holds one count of this clone. The chain carries TRBV19 and TRBJ1-1; D is unclear. CDR3 length: 15 amino acids. Trimming removed 4 bases from V and 2 bases from J, with 14 bases in between. Germline values: CDR1 LNHDA, CDR2 SQIVND (reference sequence). CDR3 protein: CASSTTFGLNTEAFF. Written as DNA, the CDR3 is TGTGCCAGTAGTACGACTTTCGGACTCAACACTGAAGCTTTCTTT.

The V call is TRBV5-6, the J call TRBJ2-5; 11 bases agree with TRBD2. The V segment lost 0 bases and the J segment 5 bases; nucleotides outside the gene matches: 6. CDR3 size: 16 residues. Germline loops: CDR1 SGHDT, CDR2 YYEEEE. The CDR3 spells CASSLGLAGGRETQYF. The CDR3 DNA reads as TGTGCCAGCAGCTTGGGTCTAGCGGGGGGCCGGGAGACCCAGTACTTC.

This chain connects TRBV4-3 to TRBJ1-6; 7 bases are shared with TRBD1. Looked up from germline, CDR1 is LGHNA and CDR2 is YSLEER. The CDR3 has 15 residues. The V and J ends lost 1 base and 8 bases, in that order; junction bases with no gene match: 5. The CDR3 region is CASSQVDREDSPLHF. The CDR3 region has the DNA TGCGCCAGCAGCCAAGTAGACAGGGAGGATTCACCCCTCCACTTT.

The chain uses TRBV28 and TRBJ1-4; no definite D call. Trimming removed 4 bases at V and 8 bases at J, with 14 bases between. The CDR3 is made up of 14 amino acids. CDR1 and CDR2 (germline): MDHEN, SYDVKM. CDR3 in DNA: TGTGCCAGCAGTTCTGCAGGATGGGTCGAAAAACTGTTTTTT. Translated: CASSSAGWVEKLFF.

The V gene is TRBV2, the J gene TRBJ1-3; D remains ambiguous. Trimming removed 3 bases from V and 0 bases from J, with 6 bases in between. Germline V gene data show CDR1 as SNHLY and CDR2 as FYNNEI. The CDR3 runs 14 residues. In DNA form, the CDR3 reads TGTGCCAGCAGTGATATTTACTCTGGAAACACCATATATTTT. It is translated as CASSDIYSGNTIYF.

This sequence joins TRBV25-1 and TRBJ2-1; D is possibly TRBD2 (6 bases). This CDR3 is built from 15 residues. Germline CDR1 is MGHDK and CDR2 is SYGVNS. Trimming cost V 3 bases and J 4 bases, with 13 bases left between them. The chain's CDR3 is CASSDTGTPYNEQFF. The CDR3 nucleotides read TGTGCCAGCAGTGATACCGGGACTCCGTACAATGAGCAGTTCTTC.

The chain uses TRBV5-4 and TRBJ2-5; 7 bases are shared with TRBD1. The length of the CDR3 is 15 residues. Trimming at V came to 2 bases and at J to 1 base, leaving 5 bases not matched to a gene. The germline gives CDR1 SGHNT, CDR2 YYREEE (reference sequence). This CDR3 is CASSFGQDAQETQYF. The CDR3 region has the DNA TGTGCCAGCAGCTTCGGACAGGACGCCCAAGAGACCCAGTACTTC.

The V and J genes are TRBV6-1 and TRBJ2-2; D is perhaps TRBD1 (6 bases). In germline, CDR1 is MNHNS, CDR2 SASEGT. The CDR3 covers 15 residues. The V gene lost 3 bases and the J gene lost 4 bases, with 12 bases spanning the gap. CDR3: CASSDGGGVTGELFF. CDR3 nucleotide sequence: TGTGCCAGCAGTGACGGTGGGGGCGTCACCGGGGAGCTGTTTTTT.

The chain links TRBV29-1 to TRBJ2-1; 8 nucleotides match TRBD1. CDR1 and CDR2 (germline): SQVTM, ANQGSEA. This CDR3 region has 14 residues. The J segment lost 1 base and the V segment lost 7 bases, leaving 6 bases of the junction unmatched. The CDR3, as DNA: TGCAGCGCTCGAGGACAGGGTTCCTACAATGAGCAGTTCTTC. It translates to CSARGQGSYNEQFF.

In this sample, this clone turned up once. The V call is TRBV4-1, the J call TRBJ2-2, with TRBD1 identical over 11 bases. From germline, CDR1 is MGHRA and CDR2 YSYEKL. V dropped 2 bases and J dropped 6; count of bases not matched to a gene: 5. The CDR3 covers 16 residues. CDR3 protein: CASSQPGQGAAGELFF. The CDR3 DNA is TGCGCCAGCAGCCAACCAGGACAGGGGGCGGCCGGGGAGCTGTTTTTT.

This clone has a single count. The chain is built from TRBV2 and TRBJ2-1; the match to TRBD2 covers 8 bases. Germline V CDR1 and CDR2: SNHLY, FYNNEI. The CDR3 runs 13 residues. J lost 16 bases, V lost 4 bases, and 12 bases had no gene match. CDR3 nucleotides: TGTGCCAGCAGTGTGGTCGACGGACTAGCATTATTCTTC. Its protein product is CASSVVDGLALFF.

V gene TRBV7-2 combines with J gene TRBJ2-2, with 7 bases matching TRBD2. The germline CDR1 and CDR2 sequences are SGHTA and FQGNSA. Trimming cost V 7 bases and J 7 bases; bases outside gene matches: 9. There are 14 residues in the CDR3. CDR3 nucleotide sequence: TGTGCCAGCATCGGACTAGTCGGGGTCGGGGAGCTGTTTTTT. As protein: CASIGLVGVGELFF.

This clone showed up just once. The chain has TRBV7-2 and TRBJ2-5; D is possibly TRBD1 (5 bases). This CDR3 has 14 amino acids. Per the germline V gene, CDR1 is SGHTA and CDR2 is FQGNSA. The V gene lost 5 bases and the J gene lost 4 bases, with 14 bases spanning the gap. The CDR3 region is CASSIGYQGETQYF. CDR3 DNA sequence: TGTGCCAGCAGCATCGGGTACCAGGGAGAGACCCAGTACTTC.

J is TRBJ2-3 and V is TRBV5-1; D is perhaps TRBD2 (6 bases). Trimming stripped 0 bases from V and 0 bases from J, with 8 bases between. Germline values: CDR1 SGHRS, CDR2 YFSETQ. The CDR3 contains 15 residues. CDR3 in amino acids: CASSLAGTSTDTQYF. The CDR3 DNA reads TGCGCCAGCAGCTTGGCCGGGACTAGCACAGATACGCAGTATTTT.

The chain combines TRBV5-1 with TRBJ1-1; 11 bases are shared with TRBD1. This CDR3 has 15 amino acids. Per the germline V gene, CDR1 is SGHRS and CDR2 is YFSETQ. With 5 bases clipped from V and 1 base from J, the junction kept 4 bases outside the gene matches. The CDR3 spells CASSGQGAGNTEAFF. In nucleotides, the CDR3 is TGCGCCAGCAGTGGACAGGGGGCGGGGAACACTGAAGCTTTCTTT. Drawing the rest from reference TRBV5-1 and TRBJ1-1, the complete variable domain is KAGVTQTPRYLIKTRGQQVTLSCSPISGHRSVSWYQQTPGQGLQFLFEYFSETQRNKGNFPGRFSGRQFSNSRSEMNVSTLELGDSALYLCASSGQGAGNTEAFFGQGTRLTVV.

The V gene is TRBV11-2, the J gene TRBJ1-2; 8 bases are a match to TRBD1. The CDR3 has 16 residues. Germline trimming cut 4 bases from V and 7 bases from J; bases unmatched to any gene: 14. The V gene's germline CDR1 is SGHAT and CDR2 FQNNGV. Here the CDR3 reads CASSSVGRQGAGGYTF. Written as DNA, the CDR3 is TGTGCCAGCAGCTCCGTGGGGCGCCAGGGGGCGGGTGGCTACACCTTC.

J is TRBJ1-2 and V is TRBV4-1; unclear D gene. CDR3 length equals 13 residues. Germline assignment: CDR1 MGHRA and CDR2 YSYEKL. V was trimmed by 3 bases and J by 5 bases, leaving 10 bases between them. The chain's CDR3 is CASSQAKSYGYTF. CDR3 sequence (DNA): TGCGCCAGCAGCCAGGCCAAATCGTATGGCTACACCTTC.

This chain connects TRBV27 to TRBJ1-1, with 8 positions matching TRBD1. This CDR3 contains 14 residues. CDR1 and CDR2 from the germline V gene are MNHEY and SMNVEV (reference sequence). V was clipped by 5 bases and J by 3 bases; unmatched bases: 5. The CDR3 coding sequence is TGTGCCAGCAGTCTTCAGGGGGCGCACACTGAAGCTTTCTTT. Translation gives CASSLQGAHTEAFF.

This chain links TRBV5-6 with TRBJ1-6, with a possible D match to TRBD1 (5 bases). Germline values: CDR1 SGHDT, CDR2 YYEEEE. Trimming took 4 bases from V and 7 from J, leaving 12 bases between them. This CDR3 region has 14 residues. The CDR3 sequence is CASSTRDYNSPLHF. The CDR3 DNA sequence: TGTGCCAGCAGCACCCGGGACTACAATTCACCCCTCCACTTT.